This passage covers 27 T cell receptor beta chains from one sample sequenced in a study of PD-1 blockade in classical Hodgkin lymphoma. The method was immunoSEQ multiplex PCR; TCRdb's version includes in-frame clones alone and lacks a portion of them. Here the sample spans approximately 73,000 clones, approximately 94% being singletons. No patient escaped relapse after autologous stem cell transplantation, and brentuximab vedotin exposure varied. The source material was peripheral blood mononuclear cells (PBMCs), sampled at baseline. These receptors all stem from a human donor with classical Hodgkin lymphoma.

The chain recombines TRBV19 with TRBJ1-1; D may be TRBD1 (6 bases). From germline, CDR1 is LNHDA and CDR2 SQIVND (reference sequence). The CDR3 sequence is 17 residues long. Trimming removed 3 bases at V and 0 bases at J, with 17 bases between. CDR3 loop: CASSILPGASMNTEAFF. CDR3 in DNA: TGTGCCAGTAGTATCTTGCCAGGGGCTAGCATGAACACTGAAGCTTTCTTT.

The chain uses TRBV7-2 and TRBJ2-1; 11 bases map to TRBD2. The CDR3 runs 15 residues. The junction had 4 bases not matched to a gene; V was cut back by 5 bases and J by 4 bases. Germline V gene lookup returns CDR1 SGHTA and CDR2 FQGNSA. DNA for the CDR3: TGTGCCAGCAGCACCGGGACTAGCGGTTACAATGAGCAGTTCTTC. It translates to CASSTGTSGYNEQFF.

This sequence joins TRBV7-7 and TRBJ2-3, with D hard to call. CDR1 SSHAT and CDR2 FNYEAQ come from the germline V gene (reference sequence). The CDR3 has 13 residues. V was pared by 3 bases and J by 2 bases, with 6 bases between. The CDR3 sequence: CASSFADTDTQYF. The DNA for the CDR3 is TGTGCCAGCAGCTTCGCAGACACAGATACGCAGTATTTT.

CDR3 bases: TGTGCCAGTAGTATCACAGGGACGAATGAGCAGTTCTTC. This encodes CASSITGTNEQFF. The V and J genes are TRBV19 and TRBJ2-1, with D maybe TRBD1 (6 bases). Trimming shortened V by 3 bases and J by 7 bases, and 10 bases separated the two germline ends. Germline-derived CDR1 and CDR2 are LNHDA and SQIVND (reference sequence). This CDR3 has 13 amino acids.

This chain connects TRBV10-3 to TRBJ2-3, with unresolved D. Germline V gene data show CDR1 as ENHRY and CDR2 as SYGVKD. The CDR3 is made up of 14 amino acids. Trimming left V 2 bases short and J 6 bases short, with 12 bases between. CDR3 sequence (DNA): TGTGCCATCAGTGAGGGTTTCAGCCCTGATACGCAGTATTTT. This encodes CAISEGFSPDTQYF.

The V and J genes are TRBV9 and TRBJ2-7; 14 bases match TRBD2. Germline V lookup: CDR1 SGDLS, CDR2 YYNGEE. V lost 2 bases to trimming and J lost 7 bases; unmatched junction nucleotides: 2. The length of the CDR3 is 14 residues. The CDR3 DNA sequence: TGTGCCAGCAGCGTGGGACTAGCGGGGGATGAGCAGTACTTC. It specifies CASSVGLAGDEQYF.

V usage is TRBV7-4 and J usage is TRBJ1-1, with D hard to call. The CDR3 has 16 amino acids. CDR1 and CDR2 (germline): SGHVT, SQSDAQ. V dropped 2 bases and J dropped 1 base, with 14 bases sitting between them. The CDR3 here is CASSLTLSGGNTEAFF. The CDR3 nucleotides read TGTGCCAGCAGCTTAACTCTTTCCGGCGGGAACACTGAAGCTTTCTTT.

This chain links TRBV12-2 with TRBJ2-5; the DNA was not used to check the table's D call, TRBD1. TRBV12-2 is annotated as a pseudogene. The CDR3 is 15 residues long. CDR3 sequence reads: CASRLESRGCETQYF. Here the CDR3 DNA reads TGTGCAAGTCGGCTCGAATCCAGGGGTTGCGAGACCCAGTACTTC.

V gene TRBV30 combines with J gene TRBJ2-3; D might be TRBD2 (5 bases). The CDR3 length is 15 residues. The germline V gene encodes CDR1 GTSNPN and CDR2 SVGIG (reference sequence). V shed 4 bases and J shed 5 bases, with 19 bases lying between them. CDR3 in amino acids: CAWKRGSTARDTQYF. CDR3 DNA sequence: TGTGCCTGGAAACGGGGATCCACTGCCCGAGATACGCAGTATTTT.

As concerns this clone: Sequence at one end of the junction differs from germline and may be a read error. The same CDR3 is also encoded by other DNA sequences in this sample. The chain couples TRBV28 to TRBJ2-7, with D unclear. The CDR3 is 12 amino acids. CDR1 is MDHEN and CDR2 is SYDVKM in the germline V gene. As DNA, the CDR3 is TGCGCCAGCAGTTTAAATCCGGTCGAGCAGTACTTC. Residues: CASSLNPVEQYF. Filled out from reference TRBV28 and TRBJ2-7, the complete variable domain reads DVKVTQSSRYLVKRTGEKVFLECVQDMDHENMFWYRQDPGLGLRLIYFSYDVKMKEKGDIPEGYSVSREKKERFSLILESASTNQTSMYLCASSLNPVEQYFGPGTRLTVT.

This chain uses TRBV5-1 with TRBJ1-2; TRBD1 aligns across 7 bases. There are 16 residues in the CDR3. Germline V gives CDR1 SGHRS, CDR2 YFSETQ. V was pared by 4 bases and J by 2 bases, with 11 bases of the junction left unmatched. In nucleotides, the CDR3 is TGCGCCAGCAGCAGGGGGACAGTCGGAGGAAACTATGGCTACACCTTC. It is translated as CASSRGTVGGNYGYTF. Based on the CDR3 plus reference TRBV5-1 and TRBJ1-2, the full variable domain is KAGVTQTPRYLIKTRGQQVTLSCSPISGHRSVSWYQQTPGQGLQFLFEYFSETQRNKGNFPGRFSGRQFSNSRSEMNVSTLELGDSALYLCASSRGTVGGNYGYTFGSGTRLTVV.

This clone showed up just once. This rearrangement joins TRBV9 to TRBJ2-7, with D possibly TRBD1 on 5 matching bases. V lost 0 bases to trimming and J lost 2 bases, with 15 bases between them. Germline V CDR1 and CDR2: SGDLS, YYNGEE. This CDR3 is 16 amino acids long. The CDR3 DNA is TGTGCCAGCAGCGTAGGGGTTACCGACAGCCCCTACGAGCAGTACTTC. It codes for CASSVGVTDSPYEQYF.

V gene TRBV5-1 combines with J gene TRBJ1-1, with D possibly being TRBD1 (6 bases). The germline V gene encodes CDR1 SGHRS and CDR2 YFSETQ. CDR3 length equals 16 residues. Trimming took 3 bases from V and 4 from J, leaving 19 bases between them. CDR3 sequence: CASSWGRGQLGTEAFF. The CDR3 DNA reads TGCGCCAGCAGCTGGGGCCGGGGGCAACTAGGCACTGAAGCTTTCTTT.

The chain employs TRBV5-1 and TRBJ2-1, with 7 bases aligning to TRBD1. Germline CDR1 reads SGHRS; CDR2 reads YFSETQ. The CDR3 has 15 amino acids. With 4 bases clipped from V and 5 bases from J, the junction kept 9 bases outside the gene matches. CDR3 amino acids: CASSVGQAPHNEQFF. The CDR3 nucleotides are TGCGCCAGCAGCGTAGGACAGGCGCCACACAATGAGCAGTTCTTC.

This chain joins TRBV5-1 and TRBJ1-1; D unclear. The CDR3 extends over 13 amino acids. Germline CDR1 is SGHRS and CDR2 is YFSETQ. V lost 4 bases and J lost 0, with 7 bases in between. The CDR3 DNA follows: TGCGCCAGCAGCAAGGTCCTGAACACTGAAGCTTTCTTT. Translating it yields CASSKVLNTEAFF.

This clone showed up just a few times. The chain is built from TRBV19 and TRBJ2-2; D gene ambiguous. Germline assignment: CDR1 LNHDA and CDR2 SQIVND (reference sequence). The ends were cut back, 8 bases at V and 6 bases at J, with 4 bases in the middle. CDR3 length equals 10 residues. The DNA for the CDR3 is TGTGCCAGTTTGGCCGGGGAGCTGTTTTTT. This gives the protein CASLAGELFF.

This chain uses TRBV5-4 with TRBJ2-7; tentatively, D is TRBD2 (6 bases). CDR1 is SGHNT and CDR2 is YYREEE in the germline V gene (reference sequence). The V end lost 7 bases, the J end lost 4 bases, and 12 bases lay between the germline ends. The CDR3 length is 12 residues. The CDR3 region has the DNA TGTGCCAGCGGCGCCAGCGGGTACGAGCAGTACTTC. Translated, it gives CASGASGYEQYF.

This clone has just one count. In nucleotides, the CDR3 is TGTGCCTGGAGTAAGGAGATACAAGAGACCCAGTACTTC. It codes for CAWSKEIQETQYF. The chain has TRBV30 and TRBJ2-5; no clear D. The CDR3 has 13 amino acids. CDR1 and CDR2 (germline): GTSNPN, SVGIG (reference sequence). V was cut by 2 bases and J by 2 bases, with 9 bases left in between.

V gene TRBV27 combines with J gene TRBJ1-2; D is perhaps TRBD1 (6 bases). CDR1 and CDR2 from the germline V gene are MNHEY and SMNVEV (reference sequence). V was trimmed by 2 bases and J by 7 bases, leaving 20 bases between them. CDR3 length: 16 residues. CDR3 sequence: CASSLPLPGGWGGYTF. In nucleotides, the CDR3 is TGTGCCAGCAGTTTACCCCTACCGGGGGGCTGGGGTGGCTACACCTTC.

CDR3 sequence reads: CATPGGREQFF. DNA for the CDR3: TGTGCCACCCCTGGGGGGCGTGAGCAGTTCTTC. This rearrangement joins TRBV2 to TRBJ2-1; the D gene could be TRBD1 or TRBD2 (6 bases each). The V end lost 10 bases, the J end lost 9 bases, and 13 bases lay between the germline ends. The CDR3 loop spans 11 amino acids. Germline CDR1 and CDR2: SNHLY and FYNNEI.

V usage is TRBV19 and J usage is TRBJ1-1, with D possibly matching TRBD1 (6 bases). Germline CDR1 and CDR2: LNHDA and SQIVND (reference sequence). Trimming removed 4 bases at V and 0 bases at J, with 18 bases between. The CDR3 has 17 amino acids. In nucleotides, the CDR3 is TGTGCCAGTAGTAATCCCGACAGGTACGACCTGAACACTGAAGCTTTCTTT. This sequence encodes CASSNPDRYDLNTEAFF. The complete variable domain, with remaining parts taken from reference TRBV19 and TRBJ1-1, reads DGGITQSPKYLFRKEGQNVTLSCEQNLNHDAMYWYRQDPGQGLRLIYYSQIVNDFQKGDIAEGYSVSREKKESFPLTVTSAQKNPTAFYLCASSNPDRYDLNTEAFFGQGTRLTVV.

The chain employs TRBV11-2 and TRBJ2-2; 11 bases fit TRBD2. Trimming cost V 5 bases and J 5 bases; bases outside gene matches: 7. This CDR3 is 16 amino acids long. Looked up from germline, CDR1 is SGHAT and CDR2 is FQNNGV. CDR3 in amino acids: CASSPPGLADTGELFF. The DNA for the CDR3 is TGTGCCAGCAGCCCCCCGGGACTAGCGGATACCGGGGAGCTGTTTTTT.

The V gene is TRBV4-2, the J gene TRBJ2-7; no definite D call. This CDR3 has 15 residues. Trimming removed 0 bases at V and 2 bases at J, with 11 bases between. Germline V CDR1 and CDR2: LGHNA, YNFKEQ. As DNA, the CDR3 is TGTGCCAGCAGCCAAGATCCGGCTGAAGCCTACGAGCAGTACTTC. It yields the protein CASSQDPAEAYEQYF.

The rearrangement uses TRBV7-3 and TRBJ1-1, with D unresolved. The V gene lost 5 bases and the J gene lost 1 base, with 8 bases spanning the gap. The CDR3 extends over 13 amino acids. Germline-derived CDR1 and CDR2 are SGHTA and FQGTGA. CDR3 region: CASSDGPNTEAFF. The CDR3 DNA sequence: TGTGCCAGCAGCGACGGCCCGAACACTGAAGCTTTCTTT.

The V gene is TRBV14, the J gene TRBJ1-3; no definite D call. V shed 4 bases and J shed 3 bases, with 13 bases lying between them. The germline V gene encodes CDR1 SGHDN and CDR2 FVKESK. This CDR3 comprises 15 residues. The CDR3 sequence is CASSPITGIGNTIYF. The CDR3 nucleotides read TGTGCCAGCAGCCCAATCACGGGGATTGGAAACACCATATATTTT. Filled out from reference TRBV14 and TRBJ1-3, the complete variable domain reads EAGVTQFPSHSVIEKGQTVTLRCDPISGHDNLYWYRRVMGKEIKFLLHFVKESKQDESGMPNNRFLAERTGGTYSTLKVQPAELEDSGVYFCASSPITGIGNTIYFGEGSWLTVV.

J is TRBJ2-7 and V is TRBV6-6, with 7 bases aligning to TRBD2. CDR3 size: 14 residues. With 3 bases clipped from V and 4 bases from J, the junction kept 6 bases outside the gene matches. Germline-derived CDR1 and CDR2 are MNHNY and SVGAGI (reference sequence). The CDR3 protein is CASSYKRELYEQYF. CDR3 sequence (DNA): TGTGCCAGCAGTTATAAGCGGGAACTATACGAGCAGTACTTC.

V gene TRBV4-2 combines with J gene TRBJ2-7; D not resolved. Germline values: CDR1 LGHNA, CDR2 YNFKEQ. The V gene lost 0 bases and the J gene lost 3 bases, with 27 bases spanning the gap. The CDR3 covers 20 residues. The CDR3 DNA reads TGTGCCAGCAGCCAAGATGTCCCCGAAGCTTATGCCGGGTCGAACTACGAGCAGTACTTC. Translated, it gives CASSQDVPEAYAGSNYEQYF.